This T cell receptor beta chain was profiled in a study of cytomegalovirus exposure and HLA in healthy donors. Study summary: An analysis done earlier identified almost 120 million unique TCR beta sequences from about 179 million T cells.

With regard to this clone: Its target is unknown.

The study ran its PCR with 60 Vbeta and 13 Jbeta primers. Profiled with immunoSEQ multiplex PCR; TCRdb holds only in-frame clones, not every one. The table lists about 57,000 clones, 65% to 90% of them singletons. General study results and limits: A prior analysis recorded that most TCR beta V segments were productive about 87% or about 30% of the time. Looking again later, the authors saw that most CMV-associated TCR beta chains seemed HLA-restricted. Based on reports, TCR beta sequences accurately predicted HLA-A and HLA-B alleles for most subjects.

Input material: PBMCs. The source of this sequence is a man aged 25 to 40 in good health and CMV-seronegative.

The CDR3 here is CASAPTRTINQPQHF. CDR3 bases: TGTGCCAGCGCACCCACAAGGACAATCAATCAGCCCCAGCATTTT. This chain links TRBV19 with TRBJ1-5; a possible D gene is TRBD1 (5 bases). The CDR3 consists of 15 residues. Germline V gene data show CDR1 as LNHDA and CDR2 as SQIVND (reference sequence). Trimming shortened V by 9 bases and J by 3 bases, and 18 bases separated the two germline ends.